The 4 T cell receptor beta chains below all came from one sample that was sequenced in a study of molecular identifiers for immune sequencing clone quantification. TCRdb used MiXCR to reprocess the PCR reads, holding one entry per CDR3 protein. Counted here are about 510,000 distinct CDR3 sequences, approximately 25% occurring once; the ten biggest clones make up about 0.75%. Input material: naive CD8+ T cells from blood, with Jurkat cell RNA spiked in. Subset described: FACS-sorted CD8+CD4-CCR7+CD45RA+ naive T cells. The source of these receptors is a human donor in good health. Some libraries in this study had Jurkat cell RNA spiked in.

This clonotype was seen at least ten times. The CDR3 bases are TGTGCCAGCAGCCTTTCAGGGAGCTCTAGCACAGATACGCAGTATTTT. Its protein is CASSLSGSSSTDTQYF. The rearrangement joins TRBV6-5 to TRBJ2-3; D possibly matches TRBD1 or TRBD2 (5 bases each). This CDR3 region has 16 residues. Germline V gene sequence: CDR1 MNHEY, CDR2 SVGAGI. V lost 6 bases to trimming and J lost 0 bases, with 16 bases between them.

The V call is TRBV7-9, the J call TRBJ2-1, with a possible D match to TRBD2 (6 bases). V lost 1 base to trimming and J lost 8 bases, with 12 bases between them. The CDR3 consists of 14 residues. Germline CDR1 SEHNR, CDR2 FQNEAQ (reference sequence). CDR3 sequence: CASSLEIPGDEQFF. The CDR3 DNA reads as TGTGCCAGCAGCTTAGAAATACCGGGGGATGAGCAGTTCTTC.

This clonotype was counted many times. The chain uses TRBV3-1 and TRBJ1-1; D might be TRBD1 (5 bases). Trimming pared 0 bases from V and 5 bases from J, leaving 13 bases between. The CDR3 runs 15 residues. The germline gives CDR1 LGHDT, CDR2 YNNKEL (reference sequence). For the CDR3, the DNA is TGTGCCAGCAGCCAAGACCGGTGGGGGTATACTGAAGCTTTCTTT. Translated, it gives CASSQDRWGYTEAFF.

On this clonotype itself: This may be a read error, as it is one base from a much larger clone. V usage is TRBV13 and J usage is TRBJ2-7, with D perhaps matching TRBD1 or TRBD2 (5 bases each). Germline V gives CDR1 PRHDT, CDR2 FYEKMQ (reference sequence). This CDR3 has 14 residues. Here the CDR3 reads CAISGRQRSYEQYF. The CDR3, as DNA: TGTGCCATCAGCGGCCGACAGCGCTCCTACGAGCAGTACTTC.